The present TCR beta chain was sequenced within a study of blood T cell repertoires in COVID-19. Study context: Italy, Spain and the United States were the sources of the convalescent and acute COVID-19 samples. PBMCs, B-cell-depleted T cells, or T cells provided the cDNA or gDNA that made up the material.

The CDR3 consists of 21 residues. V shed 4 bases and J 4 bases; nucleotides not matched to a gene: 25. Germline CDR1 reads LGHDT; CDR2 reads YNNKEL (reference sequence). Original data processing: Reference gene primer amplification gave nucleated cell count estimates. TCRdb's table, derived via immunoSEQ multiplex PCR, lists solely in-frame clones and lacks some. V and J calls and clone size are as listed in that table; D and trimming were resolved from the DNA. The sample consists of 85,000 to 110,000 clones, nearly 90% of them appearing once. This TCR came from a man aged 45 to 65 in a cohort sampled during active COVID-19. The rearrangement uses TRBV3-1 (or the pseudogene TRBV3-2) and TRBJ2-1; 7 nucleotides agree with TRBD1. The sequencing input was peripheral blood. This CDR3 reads CASSLFAPDRVGQKRYNEQFF. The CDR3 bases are TGTGCCAGCAGCCTTTTCGCCCCAGACAGGGTTGGACAGAAGCGGTACAATGAGCAGTTCTTC.